Listed here are 8 T cell receptor beta chains from one sample, sequenced in a study of T cell repertoires and leukemia-associated antigens. One entry per CDR3 protein results from TCRdb running MiXCR on the 5' RACE reads. The data hold roughly 12,000 distinct CDR3 sequences, with approximately 39% observed a single time. Which antigens these TCRs recognize remains unknown. Specimen: CD3+ T cells sorted from blood and cultured. The source is a female donor in good health.

The V gene is TRBV5-1, the J gene TRBJ2-1; 11 nucleotides match TRBD1. This CDR3 region has 14 residues. Germline CDR1 and CDR2: SGHRS and YFSETQ. After removal of 2 bases from V and 7 bases from J, the junction contained 2 bases not matched to a gene. The CDR3 region has the DNA TGCGCCAGCAGCTTTGGGACAGGGGGGAATGAGCAGTTCTTC. Translated, it gives CASSFGTGGNEQFF.

The chain recombines TRBV7-3 with TRBJ2-3; D may be TRBD2 (5 bases). The CDR3 has 16 residues. V shed 1 base and J shed 0 bases, with 11 bases lying between them. CDR1 SGHTA and CDR2 FQGTGA come from the germline V gene. CDR3 sequence reads: CASSLIGRRSTDTQYF. CDR3 sequence (DNA): TGTGCCAGCAGCTTAATCGGTCGGAGGAGCACAGATACGCAGTATTTT.

The chain uses TRBV7-2 and TRBJ1-2; D is unresolved. This CDR3 has 14 amino acids. V dropped 0 bases and J dropped 8 bases, with 13 bases sitting between them. Germline V gene sequence: CDR1 SGHTA, CDR2 FQGNSA. CDR3: CASSLARREGGYTF. The CDR3 bases are TGTGCCAGCAGCTTAGCGAGGAGGGAAGGGGGCTACACCTTC.

This clonotype appeared a few times. Being one base from a much bigger clone, this may be a read error. This chain joins TRBV7-9 and TRBJ2-7, with 7 bases matching TRBD1. The CDR3 contains 15 residues. From germline, CDR1 is SEHNR and CDR2 FQNEAQ (reference sequence). CDR3 residues: CAGSPNDRDGYEQYF. The CDR3 DNA reads as TGTGCCGGCAGCCCTAATGACAGGGATGGCTACGAGCAGTACTTC. The full variable domain, completed using reference TRBV7-9 and TRBJ2-7, is DTGVSQNPRHKITKRGQNVTFRCDPISEHNRLYWYRQTLGQGPEFLTYFQNEAQLEKSRLLSDRFSAERPKGSFSTLEIQRTEQGDSAMYLCAGSPNDRDGYEQYFGPGTRLTVT.

Note on this clonotype: The germline gene is not matched at one end of the junction; a read error may be the cause. This chain uses TRBV7-9 with TRBJ2-7; D uncertain. Germline-derived CDR1 and CDR2 are SEHNR and FQNEAQ (reference sequence). The CDR3 covers 14 residues. CDR3 nucleotides: TGCGCCTGCAGCTTAGAAACAGTCTCCCACGAGCAGTACTTC. This sequence encodes CACSLETVSHEQYF. The full variable domain, with the rest looked up from reference TRBV7-9 and TRBJ2-7, is DTGVSQNPRHKITKRGQNVTFRCDPISEHNRLYWYRQTLGQGPEFLTYFQNEAQLEKSRLLSDRFSAERPKGSFSTLEIQRTEQGDSAMYLCACSLETVSHEQYFGPGTRLTVT.

The chain couples TRBV5-5 to TRBJ2-2, with TRBD1 as a possible D gene (6 bases). The CDR3 covers 14 residues. Looked up from germline, CDR1 is SGHKS and CDR2 is YYEKEE (reference sequence). V was pared by 2 bases and J by 4 bases, with 9 bases between. The CDR3 sequence is CASSLQGFTGELFF. As DNA, the CDR3 is TGTGCCAGCAGCTTACAGGGTTTCACCGGGGAGCTGTTTTTT.

The chain uses TRBV12-3 or TRBV12-4 and TRBJ1-5; 7 nucleotides line up with TRBD1. V shed 7 bases, J shed 3 bases, and the junction held 6 bases outside the gene matches. The CDR3 spans 14 residues. The CDR3 region has the DNA TGTGCCAGCACCATGGACAGGAACAATCAGCCCCAGCATTTT. It encodes CASTMDRNNQPQHF.

This clonotype is medium-sized in the sample. V usage is TRBV29-1 and J usage is TRBJ2-7; 9 nucleotides match TRBD1. Germline V gene data show CDR1 as SQVTM and CDR2 as ANQGSEA. V lost 6 bases, J lost 11 bases, and 8 bases stayed unmatched. The CDR3 is 11 amino acids. The CDR3 DNA sequence: TGCAGCGTGGGACAGGGTGGTCTGAAGTACTTC. Protein product: CSVGQGGLKYF.